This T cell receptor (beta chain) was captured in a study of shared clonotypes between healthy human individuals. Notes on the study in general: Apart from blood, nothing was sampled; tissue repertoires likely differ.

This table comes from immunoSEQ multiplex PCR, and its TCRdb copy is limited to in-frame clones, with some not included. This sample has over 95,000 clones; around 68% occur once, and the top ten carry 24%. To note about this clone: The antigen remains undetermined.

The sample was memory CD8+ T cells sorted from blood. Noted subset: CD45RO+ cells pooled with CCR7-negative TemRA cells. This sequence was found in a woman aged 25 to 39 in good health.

The DNA of the CDR3 is TGTGCCAGCAGCCTACAGGGGGTCCAGAACTATGGCTACACCTTC. Its protein is CASSLQGVQNYGYTF. The J gene is TRBJ1-2, the V gene TRBV14; 8 bases are shared with TRBD1. There are 15 residues in the CDR3. V trimming: 4 bases; J trimming: 2 bases; junction bases outside the gene matches: 6. Germline V CDR1 and CDR2: SGHDN, FVKESK.